These 26 T cell receptor beta chains were all obtained from the same sample, sequenced in a study of Graves' ophthalmopathy and Graves' hyperthyroidism (dated by TCRdb to the late 2010s). The sequencer listed for this sample is Illumina HiSeq 2000. TCR beta CDR3 regions were amplified from RNA transcripts for repertoire sequencing. The first round was an RT-PCR using HTBI primers with the Qiagen OneStep RT-PCR kit, and this first round was followed by a second-round multiplex PCR, then size selection and purification. TCRdb reworked the public reads: Q25 trimming with fastp, MiXCR clone assembly, productive beta chains retained. Under each unique CDR3 protein, matching rows form one entry showing the most common genes and DNA. This sample has about 700,000 distinct CDR3 sequences in its table, and about 44% of those were observed once. The biggest ten clones account for 44% of the sample. The sample taken for sequencing was peripheral blood. The receptor source for this set is an adult man with Graves' ophthalmopathy.

This clonotype was observed a few times. CDR3 residues: CSARGPSAALNYGYTF. In DNA, the CDR3 is TGCAGTGCTAGAGGGCCATCCGCGGCTCTTAACTATGGCTACACCTTC. The rearrangement joins TRBV20-1 to TRBJ1-2; D gene unclear. Germline values: CDR1 DFQATT, CDR2 SNEGSKA (reference sequence). V lost 1 base, J lost 1 base, and 16 bases lay in between. The CDR3 loop spans 16 amino acids.

This clonotype was seen repeatedly, ten times or more. The chain has TRBV11-1 and TRBJ2-7; a possible D gene is TRBD1 (5 bases). V shed 5 bases and J shed 3 bases, with 11 bases lying between them. CDR1 and CDR2 (germline): SGHAT, FQDESV (reference sequence). The CDR3 spans 13 residues. The CDR3 region has the DNA TGTGCCAGCAGCCGCGACAGCTACTACGAGCAGTACTTC. Its protein product is CASSRDSYYEQYF.

The table lists this clonotype with many counts. The V call is TRBV2, the J call TRBJ1-1; D remains ambiguous. In germline, CDR1 is SNHLY, CDR2 FYNNEI. The CDR3 extends over 13 amino acids. V was pared by 7 bases and J by 4 bases, with 13 bases between. CDR3: CASTPGGGTEAFF. The CDR3 DNA is TGTGCCAGCACCCCAGGAGGTGGCACTGAAGCTTTCTTT.

The chain carries TRBV20-1 and TRBJ1-3, with D unresolved. V was clipped by 3 bases and J by 4 bases, with 13 bases between them. CDR1 DFQATT and CDR2 SNEGSKA come from the germline V gene (reference sequence). This CDR3 contains 14 residues. In nucleotides, the CDR3 is TGCAGTGCTAGTAGGACGGTTCCAGGAAACACCATATATTTT. This gives the protein CSASRTVPGNTIYF.

CDR3 nucleotide sequence: TGCAGCGTTGAAATCGGTGGGGGGGACACCATATATTTT. Amino acid sequence: CSVEIGGGDTIYF. The chain uses TRBV29-1 and TRBJ1-3; possibly TRBD1 for D (5 bases). The CDR3 consists of 13 residues. Per the germline V gene, CDR1 is SQVTM and CDR2 is ANQGSEA. Trimming cost V 2 bases and J 8 bases, with 13 bases left between them.

The V and J genes are TRBV20-1 and TRBJ1-1; D not resolved. The CDR3 is 13 amino acids. Trimming took off 0 bases at V and 3 bases at J, with 8 bases between the two ends. Germline V CDR1 and CDR2: DFQATT, SNEGSKA (reference sequence). CDR3 region: CSARDGRDTEAFF. The CDR3 nucleotides are TGCAGTGCTAGAGATGGGAGAGACACTGAAGCTTTCTTT.

The CDR3 region is CASSLYRGEGEKLFF. Written as DNA, the CDR3 is TGTGCCAGCAGCTTATACAGGGGAGAGGGGGAAAAACTGTTTTTT. This chain uses TRBV7-9 with TRBJ1-4; 7 bases are a match to TRBD1. The V and J ends lost 2 bases and 8 bases, in that order; junction bases with no gene match: 8. The CDR3 consists of 15 residues. Germline lookup yields CDR1 SEHNR and CDR2 FQNEAQ (reference sequence).

This chain links TRBV7-9 with TRBJ2-5; TRBD1 is a possible D gene (7 bases). Germline V gene sequence: CDR1 SEHNR, CDR2 FQNEAQ (reference sequence). There are 14 residues in the CDR3. With 1 base removed from V and 4 bases from J, the gap between germline ends came to 10 bases. The CDR3 nucleotides are TGTGCCAGCAGCTTAGGCGGGACAGCAGAGACCCAGTACTTC. It codes for CASSLGGTAETQYF.

The gene calls are TRBV10-1 and TRBJ2-5, with D possibly being TRBD1 (6 bases). CDR1 and CDR2 (germline): WNHNN, SYGVQD (reference sequence). CDR3 length: 14 residues. Trimming took off 2 bases at V and 1 base at J, with 8 bases between the two ends. CDR3 loop: CASSEGDTQETQYF. For the CDR3, the DNA is TGCGCCAGCAGTGAGGGGGACACCCAAGAGACCCAGTACTTC.

This clonotype was detected a few times. The chain's CDR3 is CASSDLRNGEGAEKLFF. The CDR3 nucleotides read TGTGCCAGCAGTGACTTGAGAAATGGCGAAGGCGCTGAAAAACTGTTTTTT. This chain links TRBV6-4 with TRBJ1-4; no firm D call. Germline V gives CDR1 MRHNA, CDR2 SNTAGT. V was trimmed by 1 base and J by 7 bases, leaving 19 bases between them. CDR3 length equals 17 residues.

This clonotype was found many times. This sequence joins TRBV10-3 and TRBJ2-6; D is unclear. The V gene lost 7 bases and the J gene lost 0 bases, with 10 bases spanning the gap. Germline-derived CDR1 and CDR2 are ENHRY and SYGVKD. The length of the CDR3 is 15 residues. As DNA, the CDR3 is TGTGCCATCAATATAGGTGCCTCTGGGGCCAACGTCCTGACTTTC. The encoded protein is CAINIGASGANVLTF.

As to this clonotype: A read error is likely, as this CDR3 ends without the conserved phenylalanine or tryptophan. The chain links TRBV20-1 to TRBJ2-7, with 9 bases fitting TRBD1. CDR1 and CDR2 from the germline V gene are DFQATT and SNEGSKA (reference sequence). The CDR3 has 12 residues. The junction had 4 bases not matched to a gene; V was cut back by 6 bases and J by 4 bases. The CDR3 protein is CSANDRGYEQYC. The CDR3 bases are TGCAGTGCCAACGACAGGGGGTACGAGCAGTACTGC.

The J gene is TRBJ2-2, the V gene TRBV25-1; TRBD1 matches at 7 bases. The V gene's germline CDR1 is MGHDK and CDR2 SYGVNS. Unmatched junction bases numbered 8, after V lost 6 bases and J lost 1 base. CDR3 length equals 16 residues. CDR3 protein: CASSVPGQENTGELFF. The CDR3 DNA reads TGTGCCAGCAGCGTTCCCGGACAGGAGAACACCGGGGAGCTGTTTTTT.

Worth noting for this clonotype: A read error may explain this, as a much larger clone is one base away. V usage is TRBV10-3 and J usage is TRBJ2-7; 8 bases are shared with TRBD1. Germline V CDR1 and CDR2: ENHRY, SYGVKD. The CDR3 runs 12 residues. Trimming at V came to 10 bases and at J to 3 bases, leaving 5 bases not matched to a gene. DNA for the CDR3: TGTGCCACCAGGGGGACAGGCTACGAGCAGTACTTC. This translates into CATRGTGYEQYF.

A few counts support this clonotype. The chain couples TRBV2 to TRBJ1-2; unclear D gene. The CDR3 has 14 residues. The germline V gene encodes CDR1 SNHLY and CDR2 FYNNEI. Trimming pared 6 bases from V and 7 bases from J, leaving 18 bases between. CDR3 coding DNA: TGTGCCAGCAGCCACCAGGCCCGATTTTTTGGCTACACCTTC. Its protein product is CASSHQARFFGYTF.

Note on this clonotype: An end of the junction does not agree with germline; a read error may underlie this. The J gene is TRBJ2-6, the V gene TRBV10-3; D possibly corresponds to TRBD1 (5 bases). CDR1 and CDR2 from the germline V gene are ENHRY and SYGVKD. The CDR3 is 15 amino acids. Here the CDR3 reads CAISESGDGANVLAF. The CDR3 coding sequence is TGTGCCATCAGTGAGTCAGGGGATGGGGCCAACGTCCTGGCTTTC.

This clonotype showed up just a few times. The chain links TRBV7-9 to TRBJ2-5, with 15 bases matching TRBD2. The CDR3 has 16 amino acids. Germline loops: CDR1 SEHNR, CDR2 FQNEAQ (reference sequence). Trimming removed 5 bases from V and 5 bases from J; junction bases left unmatched: 6. The CDR3 spells CASSQGTSGRTETQYF. In DNA form, the CDR3 reads TGTGCCAGCAGCCAAGGGACTAGCGGGAGGACGGAGACCCAGTACTTC.

This clonotype has only a few counts. The chain links TRBV12-3 or TRBV12-4 to TRBJ1-1; no reliable D call. Trimming cost V 7 bases and J 5 bases, with 14 bases left between them. This CDR3 region has 13 residues. CDR3 nucleotide sequence: TGTGCCAGCACCGTGACGTGGGAAACTGAAGCTTTCTTT. Residues: CASTVTWETEAFF.

The J gene is TRBJ1-6, the V gene TRBV7-2, with no clear D. CDR3 length: 19 residues. Germline assignment: CDR1 SGHTA and CDR2 FQGNSA. V lost 5 bases and J 0 bases, leaving 20 bases between the germline ends. In DNA, the CDR3 is TGTGCCAGCAGCCCAGAAACCGGGGTCCGGAGCTCCTATAATTCACCCCTCCACTTT. Translation: CASSPETGVRSSYNSPLHF.

This clonotype occurred a few times. The genes are TRBV9 and TRBJ1-4; D uncertain. Germline loops: CDR1 SGDLS, CDR2 YYNGEE. This CDR3 is built from 15 residues. Between the trimmed V and J ends, which lost 1 base and 5 bases, there was a span of 12 bases. CDR3: CASSVSGRLNEKLFF. The CDR3 DNA reads TGTGCCAGCAGCGTATCTGGCAGACTGAATGAAAAACTGTTTTTT. Supplemented by reference TRBV9 and TRBJ1-4, the full variable domain reads DSGVTQTPKHLITATGQRVTLRCSPRSGDLSVYWYQQSLDQGLQFLIQYYNGEERAKGNILERFSAQQFPDLHSELNLSSLELGDSALYFCASSVSGRLNEKLFFGSGTQLSVL.

J is TRBJ2-7 and V is TRBV2; D is undetermined. In germline, CDR1 is SNHLY, CDR2 FYNNEI. This CDR3 spans 13 amino acids. Trimming cost V 2 bases and J 6 bases, with 11 bases left between them. The CDR3: CASSEQTGAEQYF. The CDR3 DNA sequence: TGTGCCAGCAGTGAACAGACCGGCGCCGAGCAGTACTTC.

This clonotype was counted many times. The V and J genes are TRBV7-2 and TRBJ1-2; 10 positions match TRBD1. This CDR3 region has 15 residues. In germline, CDR1 is SGHTA, CDR2 FQGNSA. With V trimmed by 1 base and J by 7 bases, 6 bases remained unmatched. CDR3 bases: TGTGCCAGCAGCTTAGTGGGACAGGGGATTCCTGGCTACACCTTC. Its translation is CASSLVGQGIPGYTF.

This chain links TRBV7-9 with TRBJ1-1; D is ambiguous. This CDR3 is built from 19 residues. Per the germline V gene, CDR1 is SEHNR and CDR2 is FQNEAQ (reference sequence). V lost 1 base and J lost 4, with 25 bases in between. The CDR3 DNA is TGTGCCAGCAGCTTAGGAACGGGGTCGCGCAACCTATTACTCACTGAAGCTTTCTTT. Amino acid sequence: CASSLGTGSRNLLLTEAFF.

In the case of this clonotype: A single base separates this from a much larger clone, so it may be a read error. This chain uses TRBV6-5 with TRBJ2-5; D gene ambiguous. The V gene lost 7 bases and the J gene lost 1 base, with 4 bases spanning the gap. Germline loops: CDR1 MNHEY, CDR2 SVGAGI. The length of the CDR3 is 11 residues. CDR3 residues: CASTGQETQYF. CDR3 bases: TGTGCCAGCACAGGCCAAGAGACCCAGTACTTC.

There are many counts of this clonotype. CDR3 nucleotide sequence: TGCGCCAGCAGTGAAGGTCGGGAGGGACGCCAAGAGACCCAGTACTTC. This gives the protein CASSEGREGRQETQYF. The chain employs TRBV10-1 and TRBJ2-5; TRBD2 aligns across 8 bases. CDR3 length: 16 amino acids. The germline V gene encodes CDR1 WNHNN and CDR2 SYGVQD (reference sequence). J was trimmed by 1 base and V by 3 bases; bases with no gene match: 7.

As for this clonotype: A read error may produce the germline difference seen at one junction end. The V and J genes are TRBV10-2 and TRBJ2-5; D not resolved. This CDR3 has 16 residues. Germline V lookup: CDR1 WSHSY, CDR2 SAAADI. Here the CDR3 reads CASSYLGRKVQETQYF. The CDR3 bases are TGTGCCAGCAGTTACTTAGGGCGGAAAGTCCAAGAGACCCAGTACTTC.